What follows are 14 T cell receptor beta chains derived from one specimen sequenced in a study of shared clonotypes between healthy human individuals (dated by TCRdb to 2018 to 2021). Preparation of the library involved the immunoSEQ multiplex PCR assay. What TCRdb holds here is the immuneACCESS table cut down to in-frame rearrangements. Part of the clones is not present; checked against another copy, under half of the missing clones reflect an unresolved V gene, and the others are unexplained. This sample is represented by approximately 530,000 clones; approximately 94% of them were singletons. 0.064% of the sample goes to the ten largest clones. The sequencing sample was made of naive CD4+ T cells sorted from blood. This specimen's cell subset or site label, per the study, means: CD45RA+ positively selected. Every receptor here comes from a woman in her thirties in good health.

J is TRBJ1-1 and V is TRBV7-2; D not resolved. The length of the CDR3 is 15 residues. Per germline, CDR1 SGHTA and CDR2 FQGNSA. With 4 bases removed from V and 0 bases from J, the gap between germline ends came to 12 bases. CDR3 residues: CASSYRRHVNTEAFF. DNA for the CDR3: TGTGCCAGCAGCTATAGGAGACACGTGAACACTGAAGCTTTCTTT. Together with reference TRBV7-2 and TRBJ1-1, the CDR3 gives the full variable domain: GAGVSQSPSNKVTEKGKDVELRCDPISGHTALYWYRQSLGQGLEFLIYFQGNSAPDKSGLPSDRFSAERTGGSVSTLTIQRTQQEDSAVYLCASSYRRHVNTEAFFGQGTRLTVV.

The chain is built from TRBV19 and TRBJ2-2, with 8 bases identical to TRBD1. The CDR3 is 15 amino acids. V was clipped by 4 bases and J by 5 bases; unmatched bases: 6. Per the germline V gene, CDR1 is LNHDA and CDR2 is SQIVND (reference sequence). The CDR3 sequence: CASSRDRRETGELFF. The CDR3 DNA follows: TGTGCCAGTAGTAGGGACAGGAGGGAGACCGGGGAGCTGTTTTTT.

The gene calls are TRBV5-1 and TRBJ2-5, with 8 bases that match TRBD2. J gave up 1 base and V 0 bases, and 8 bases lay outside the gene matches. CDR3 length: 17 residues. From germline, CDR1 is SGHRS and CDR2 YFSETQ. CDR3 coding DNA: TGCGCCAGCAGCTTGGGAGTAGCGGGACAACCCCAAGAGACCCAGTACTTC. Translated: CASSLGVAGQPQETQYF.

The chain has TRBV27 and TRBJ1-2; D call uncertain. The CDR3 runs to 16 residues. Trimming shortened V by 5 bases and J by 3 bases, and 19 bases separated the two germline ends. CDR1 is MNHEY and CDR2 is SMNVEV in the germline V gene (reference sequence). The CDR3 sequence: CASSVGVKGGYYGYTF. In nucleotides, the CDR3 is TGTGCCAGCAGTGTCGGCGTTAAGGGAGGATACTATGGCTACACCTTC.

The gene calls are TRBV18 and TRBJ2-7; TRBD1 is a possible D gene (6 bases). V shed 5 bases and J shed 0 bases, with 11 bases lying between them. Germline CDR1 KGHSH, CDR2 LQKENI. CDR3 length: 14 amino acids. The CDR3 protein is CASSAGTNSYEQYF. For the CDR3, the DNA is TGTGCCAGCTCAGCAGGGACAAACTCCTACGAGCAGTACTTC.

CDR3 DNA: TGCAGCGTTGAGAGGGATAACTACGAGCAGTACTTC. Its protein is CSVERDNYEQYF. V and J are TRBV29-1 and TRBJ2-7; tentative D call: TRBD2 (5 bases). CDR3 length: 12 residues. Germline CDR1 SQVTM, CDR2 ANQGSEA. V shed 3 bases and J shed 3 bases, with 9 bases lying between them.

This chain joins TRBV19 and TRBJ2-3, with D tentatively TRBD1 (7 bases). Germline V CDR1 and CDR2: LNHDA, SQIVND (reference sequence). V lost 7 bases and J 6 bases, leaving 14 bases between the germline ends. CDR3 length: 13 residues. For the CDR3, the DNA is TGTGCCAGTACAGGAGGGGGCTGGGATACGCAGTATTTT. As protein: CASTGGGWDTQYF.

This chain connects TRBV5-1 to TRBJ2-7; D may match TRBD1 or TRBD2 (5 bases each). Trimming cost V 6 bases and J 2 bases, with 15 bases left between them. The CDR3 length is 14 residues. Germline CDR1 is SGHRS and CDR2 is YFSETQ. The DNA for the CDR3 is TGCGCCAGCACCTCCGGGACGTACGCCTACGAGCAGTACTTC. Translating it yields CASTSGTYAYEQYF.

A word on this clone: The sample holds other DNA sequences that translate to the same CDR3. J is TRBJ1-2 and V is TRBV2, with a weak D call TRBD1 (6 bases). The ends were cut back, 3 bases at V and 2 bases at J, with 7 bases in the middle. The CDR3 has 13 residues. Germline V gene data show CDR1 as SNHLY and CDR2 as FYNNEI. CDR3 nucleotide sequence: TGTGCCAGCAGTGAGCAGGGGAACTATGGCTACACCTTC. It translates to CASSEQGNYGYTF.

The chain has TRBV6-5 and TRBJ2-7; D might be TRBD2 (5 bases). Trimming took 5 bases from V and 3 from J, leaving 17 bases between them. The CDR3 contains 15 residues. Germline V gene lookup returns CDR1 MNHEY and CDR2 SVGAGI. The DNA of the CDR3 is TGTGCCAGCAGTCCGCGGACTGCACTCCTCTACGAGCAGTACTTC. Residues: CASSPRTALLYEQYF.

The genes are TRBV14 and TRBJ1-1, with a weak D call TRBD1 (5 bases). Trimming cost V 4 bases and J 1 base, with 10 bases left between them. The CDR3 is 14 amino acids. Germline V CDR1 and CDR2: SGHDN, FVKESK. CDR3 sequence: CASSLQTGNTEAFF. The CDR3 nucleotides read TGTGCCAGCAGCCTTCAAACAGGGAACACTGAAGCTTTCTTT.

The CDR3 bases are TGCGCCAGCAGCTTGGTGGGGGTCCACGAGCAGTACTTC. Amino acids: CASSLVGVHEQYF. The chain joins TRBV5-1 to TRBJ2-5; D may match TRBD1 or TRBD2 (5 bases each). The better agreement between TRBJ2-7 and the DNA end casts doubt on the J call. The CDR3 totals 13 residues. Germline CDR1 is SGHRS and CDR2 is YFSETQ.

This clone appeared once. The rearrangement uses TRBV1 and TRBJ2-7; TRBD1 is the table's D call and was not checked against the DNA. TRBV1 is an annotated pseudogene. This CDR3 has 10 amino acids. In DNA, the CDR3 is TGCACCAGCAGCCTGAGGACAGGGCGGTTC. Translated, it gives CTSSLRTGRF.

This chain joins TRBV25-1 and TRBJ2-1; D ambiguous. V was shortened by 0 bases and J by 3 bases, with 3 bases between the two germline ends. There are 13 residues in the CDR3. Germline loops: CDR1 MGHDK, CDR2 SYGVNS. The CDR3 loop is CASSEYNYNEQFF. The CDR3 bases are TGTGCCAGCAGTGAATACAACTACAATGAGCAGTTCTTC.